This T cell receptor beta chain derives from a study of cytomegalovirus exposure and HLA in healthy donors. Study-level information: Researchers previously reported finding about 110 million unique TCR beta sequences from roughly 180 million T cells. Study-wide results and limits: In a later analysis, around 18,000 TCR beta sequences were associated with HLA alleles at 0.05 false discovery rate. The authors enumerated roughly 160 TCR beta chains as linked to cytomegalovirus. As a later analysis showed, several of the most significant clusters appeared to be linked to common viral pathogens.

The PCR contained 60 Vbeta and 13 Jbeta primers. The data were produced by immunoSEQ multiplex PCR, yet TCRdb's version contains in-frame clones alone and is incomplete. The data show 95,000 to 150,000 clones, nearly 80% seen once. Trimming removed 5 bases at V and 3 bases at J, with 8 bases between. The CDR3 runs 12 residues. In germline, CDR1 is PRHDT, CDR2 FYEKMQ (reference sequence). A note on this clone: The antigen is not known.

This sequence originates from a woman in her 30s in good health and CMV-seropositive. The chain employs TRBV13 and TRBJ2-7, with D possibly matching TRBD1 (5 bases). The sample comprised PBMCs. The CDR3 sequence: CASSQGIYEQYF. CDR3 in DNA: TGTGCCAGCAGCCAGGGAATCTACGAGCAGTACTTC.